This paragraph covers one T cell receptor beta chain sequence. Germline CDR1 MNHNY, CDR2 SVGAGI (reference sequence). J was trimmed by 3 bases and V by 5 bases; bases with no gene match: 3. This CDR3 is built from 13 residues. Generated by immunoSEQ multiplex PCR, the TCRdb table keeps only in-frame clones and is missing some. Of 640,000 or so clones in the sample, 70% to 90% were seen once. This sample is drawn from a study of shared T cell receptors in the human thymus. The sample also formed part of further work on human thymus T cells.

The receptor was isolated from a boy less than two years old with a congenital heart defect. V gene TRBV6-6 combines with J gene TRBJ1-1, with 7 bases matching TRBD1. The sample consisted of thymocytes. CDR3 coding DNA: TGTGCCAGCAGTCGCACAGGGGACACTGAAGCTTTCTTT. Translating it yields CASSRTGDTEAFF.